The T cell receptor (beta chain) under discussion was sequenced for a study of T cell repertoires in cytomegalovirus infection. Looking at the study overall: Public TCR beta signatures marked donors with CMV infection and the matching HLA.

TCRdb fed the reads into MiXCR, producing one record per CDR3 protein. The repertoire holds about 460,000 distinct CDR3 sequences, with roughly 12% as singletons. The V gene's germline CDR1 is SEHNR and CDR2 FQNEAQ (reference sequence). V lost 5 bases, J lost 1 base, and 14 bases lay in between. This CDR3 spans 15 amino acids. This clonotype was seen ten or more times. Its antigen remains unknown. Study-wide findings and caveats: The cumulative frequency of public TCR beta families distinguished individuals who carried CMV together with the relevant HLA.

This clonotype was obtained from a human donor in good health (CMV status not recorded). Some clones in this sample may be carry-over from other donors' samples. The sequenced sample was PBMCs. This chain links TRBV7-9 with TRBJ1-1; no clear D. Written as DNA, the CDR3 is TGTGCCAGCAGCCACTCCGGGAGACGGAACACTGAAGCTTTCTTT. Amino acids: CASSHSGRRNTEAFF.